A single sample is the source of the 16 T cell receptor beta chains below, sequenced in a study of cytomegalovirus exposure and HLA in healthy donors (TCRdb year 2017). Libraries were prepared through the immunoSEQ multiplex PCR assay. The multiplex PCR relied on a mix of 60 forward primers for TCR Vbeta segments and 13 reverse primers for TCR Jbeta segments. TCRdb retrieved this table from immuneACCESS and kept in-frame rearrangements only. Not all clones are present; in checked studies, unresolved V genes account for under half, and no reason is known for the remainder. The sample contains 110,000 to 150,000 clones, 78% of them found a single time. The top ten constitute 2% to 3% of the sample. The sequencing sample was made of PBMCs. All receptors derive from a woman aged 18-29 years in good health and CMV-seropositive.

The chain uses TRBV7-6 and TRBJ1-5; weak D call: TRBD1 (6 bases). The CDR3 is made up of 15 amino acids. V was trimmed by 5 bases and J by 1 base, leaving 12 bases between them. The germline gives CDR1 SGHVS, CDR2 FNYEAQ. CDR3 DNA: TGTGCCAGCAGCGCACAGGGCCCAAGCAATCAGCCCCAGCATTTT. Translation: CASSAQGPSNQPQHF.

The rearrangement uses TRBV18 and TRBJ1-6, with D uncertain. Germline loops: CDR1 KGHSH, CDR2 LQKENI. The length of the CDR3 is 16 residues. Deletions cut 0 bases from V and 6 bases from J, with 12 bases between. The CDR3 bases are TGTGCCAGCTCACCACCGGTTCGGGTGACTAATTCACCCCTCCACTTT. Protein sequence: CASSPPVRVTNSPLHF.

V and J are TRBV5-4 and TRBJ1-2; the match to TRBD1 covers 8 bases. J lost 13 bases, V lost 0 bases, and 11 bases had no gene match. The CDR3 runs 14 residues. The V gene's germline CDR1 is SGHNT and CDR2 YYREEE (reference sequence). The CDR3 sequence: CASSLAQQGVGSTF. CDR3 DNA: TGTGCCAGCAGCTTGGCGCAACAGGGGGTTGGATCCACCTTC.

The CDR3 is CSVTRQGEAFF. CDR3 sequence (DNA): TGCAGCGTTACCCGACAGGGGGAAGCTTTCTTT. The chain is built from TRBV29-1 and TRBJ1-1, with 8 bases matching TRBD1. The length of the CDR3 is 11 residues. Germline loops: CDR1 SQVTM, CDR2 ANQGSEA. The junction had 4 bases not matched to a gene; V was cut back by 5 bases and J by 8 bases. The variable domain in full, with the rest retrieved from reference TRBV29-1 and TRBJ1-1, is SAVISQKPSRDICQRGTSLTIQCQVDSQVTMMFWYRQQPGQSLTLIATANQGSEATYESGFVIDKFPISRPNLTFSTLTVSNMSPEDSSIYLCSVTRQGEAFFGQGTRLTVV.

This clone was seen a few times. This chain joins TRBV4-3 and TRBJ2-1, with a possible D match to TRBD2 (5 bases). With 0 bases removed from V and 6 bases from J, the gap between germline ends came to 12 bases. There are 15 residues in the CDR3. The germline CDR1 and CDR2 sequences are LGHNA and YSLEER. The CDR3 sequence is CASSQDLRAGNEQFF. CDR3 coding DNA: TGCGCCAGCAGCCAAGATCTGCGGGCGGGCAATGAGCAGTTCTTC.

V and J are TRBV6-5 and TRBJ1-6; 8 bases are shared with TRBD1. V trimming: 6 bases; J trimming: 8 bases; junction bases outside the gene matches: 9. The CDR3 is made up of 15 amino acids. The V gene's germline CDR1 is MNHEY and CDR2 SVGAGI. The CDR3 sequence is CASSHKTGEHSPLHF. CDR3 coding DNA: TGTGCCAGCAGCCACAAGACAGGGGAACATTCACCCCTCCACTTT.

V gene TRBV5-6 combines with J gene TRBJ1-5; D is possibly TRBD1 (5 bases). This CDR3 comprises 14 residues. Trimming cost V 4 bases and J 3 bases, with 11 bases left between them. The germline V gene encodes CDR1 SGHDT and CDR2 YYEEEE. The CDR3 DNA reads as TGTGCCAGCAGCAGAACAGGAGTCAATCAGCCCCAGCATTTT. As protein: CASSRTGVNQPQHF.

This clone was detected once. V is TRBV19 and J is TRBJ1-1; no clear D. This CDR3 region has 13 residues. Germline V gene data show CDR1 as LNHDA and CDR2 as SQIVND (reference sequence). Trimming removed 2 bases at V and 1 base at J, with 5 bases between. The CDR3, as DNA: TGTGCCAGTAGTATAAACGGGAACACTGAAGCTTTCTTT. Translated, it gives CASSINGNTEAFF.

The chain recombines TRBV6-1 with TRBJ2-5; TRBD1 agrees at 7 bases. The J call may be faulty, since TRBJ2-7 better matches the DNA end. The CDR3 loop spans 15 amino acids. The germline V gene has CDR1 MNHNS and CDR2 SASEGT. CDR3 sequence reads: CASRKHPDRAYEQYF. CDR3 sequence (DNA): TGTGCCAGCAGGAAGCACCCCGACAGGGCCTACGAGCAGTACTTC.

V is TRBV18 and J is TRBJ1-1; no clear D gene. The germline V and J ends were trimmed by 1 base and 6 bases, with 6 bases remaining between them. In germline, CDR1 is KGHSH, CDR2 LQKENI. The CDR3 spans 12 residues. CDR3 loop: CASSPRSPEAFF. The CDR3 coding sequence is TGTGCCAGCTCACCACGGAGCCCTGAAGCTTTCTTT.

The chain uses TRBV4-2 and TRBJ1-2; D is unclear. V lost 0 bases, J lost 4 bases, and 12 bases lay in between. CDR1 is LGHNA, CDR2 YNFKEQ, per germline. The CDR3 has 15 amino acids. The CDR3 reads CASSQDPWAGYGYTF. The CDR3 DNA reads TGTGCCAGCAGCCAAGACCCTTGGGCCGGCTATGGCTACACCTTC.

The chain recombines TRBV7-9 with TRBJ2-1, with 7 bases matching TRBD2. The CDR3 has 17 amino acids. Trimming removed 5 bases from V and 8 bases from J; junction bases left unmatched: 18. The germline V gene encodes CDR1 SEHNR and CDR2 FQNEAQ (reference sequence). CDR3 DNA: TGTGCCAGCAGCCCACCCTTACTAGCGCTCCTAAGCCATGAGCAGTTCTTC. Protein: CASSPPLLALLSHEQFF.

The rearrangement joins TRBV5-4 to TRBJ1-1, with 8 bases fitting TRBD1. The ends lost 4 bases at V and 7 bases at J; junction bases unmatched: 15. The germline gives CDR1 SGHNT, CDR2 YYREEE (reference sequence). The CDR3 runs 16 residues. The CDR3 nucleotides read TGTGCCAGCAGCCTGGACCCGAGGCAGGGGGCGGGTGAAGCTTTCTTT. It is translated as CASSLDPRQGAGEAFF.

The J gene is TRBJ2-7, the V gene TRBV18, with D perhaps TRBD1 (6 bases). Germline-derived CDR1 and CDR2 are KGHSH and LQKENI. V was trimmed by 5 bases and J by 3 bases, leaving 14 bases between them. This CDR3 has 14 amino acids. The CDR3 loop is CASSTTGSLYEQYF. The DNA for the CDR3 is TGTGCCAGCTCAACCACAGGGTCCCTCTACGAGCAGTACTTC.

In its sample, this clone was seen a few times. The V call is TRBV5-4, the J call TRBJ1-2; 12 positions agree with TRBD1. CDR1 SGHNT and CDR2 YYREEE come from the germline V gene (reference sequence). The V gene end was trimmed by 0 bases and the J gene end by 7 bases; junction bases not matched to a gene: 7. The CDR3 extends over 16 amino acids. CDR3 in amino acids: CASSLVGTGGEGGYTF. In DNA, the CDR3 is TGTGCCAGCAGCTTGGTGGGGACAGGGGGCGAGGGTGGCTACACCTTC.

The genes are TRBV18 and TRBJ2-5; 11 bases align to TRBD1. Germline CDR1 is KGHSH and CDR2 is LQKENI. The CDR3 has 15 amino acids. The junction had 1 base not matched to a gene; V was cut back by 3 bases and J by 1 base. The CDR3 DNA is TGTGCCAGCTCACCCGGACAGGGGGCCCAAGAGACCCAGTACTTC. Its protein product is CASSPGQGAQETQYF.